Below are 21 T cell receptor beta chains sequenced from a single sample in a study of Graves' ophthalmopathy and Graves' hyperthyroidism. RNA served as the template for amplifying TCR beta CDR3 regions. Following a first-round RT-PCR that used HTBI primers, a second-round multiplex PCR was carried out. TCRdb re-analysed the multiplex PCR reads in MiXCR, keeping a single row per CDR3 protein. The table records more than 1,000,000 distinct CDR3 sequences, less than 45% of them present only once. Sequenced input: peripheral blood or thyroid tissue (not recorded which). These receptors were collected from an adult man with Graves' hyperthyroidism.

This clonotype was observed many times. The rearrangement joins TRBV20-1 to TRBJ2-7; possible D gene TRBD2, 5 bases. V dropped 0 bases and J dropped 3 bases, with 9 bases sitting between them. Germline values: CDR1 DFQATT, CDR2 SNEGSKA (reference sequence). The CDR3 is made up of 13 amino acids. This chain's CDR3 is CSARDIGLYEQYF. As DNA, the CDR3 is TGCAGTGCTAGAGATATAGGACTCTACGAGCAGTACTTC.

This clonotype showed up just a few times. V gene TRBV6-1 combines with J gene TRBJ2-7; 7 bases align to TRBD2. The V gene end was trimmed by 7 bases and the J gene end by 2 bases; junction bases not matched to a gene: 5. CDR3 size: 13 residues. Germline-derived CDR1 and CDR2 are MNHNS and SASEGT. The CDR3, as DNA: TGTGCCAGCACCAAGACTAGCCCCTACGAGCAGTACTTC. Its translation: CASTKTSPYEQYF.

To note about this clonotype: This could be a read error, since a much larger clone is one nucleotide away. The chain employs TRBV20-1 and TRBJ1-2, with D unclear. The CDR3 sequence is 13 residues long. Between the trimmed V and J ends, which lost 6 bases and 4 bases, there was a span of 15 bases. The germline V gene encodes CDR1 DFQATT and CDR2 SNEGSKA (reference sequence). CDR3 sequence: CSARKGRGYGYTF. The CDR3 region has the DNA TGCAGTGCCAGGAAAGGTCGTGGCTATGGCTACACCTTC.

This clonotype was recorded only once. The CDR3 loop reads CASSLAPEGNTEAFF. The CDR3 nucleotides are TGTGCCAGCAGCTTAGCGCCAGAGGGGAACACTGAAGCTTTCTTT. The rearrangement uses TRBV7-2 and TRBJ1-1; no clear D gene. Per germline, CDR1 SGHTA and CDR2 FQGNSA. The CDR3 contains 15 residues. V was shortened by 0 bases and J by 1 base, with 9 bases between the two germline ends.

This clonotype was detected ten times or more. CDR3 DNA: TGTGCCATCAGTGAGTCTTTAGGAGGGGGCAGTGGCAATCAGCCCCAGCATTTT. This translates into CAISESLGGGSGNQPQHF. The rearrangement links TRBV10-3 to TRBJ1-5; 7 bases fit TRBD1. V gave up 0 bases and J gave up 2 bases; unmatched junction bases: 10. CDR1 ENHRY and CDR2 SYGVKD come from the germline V gene. The CDR3 runs 18 residues.

The chain uses TRBV6-6 and TRBJ1-1; D may be TRBD1 (5 bases). The CDR3 has 15 amino acids. V was cut by 0 bases and J by 5 bases, with 13 bases left in between. Per the germline V gene, CDR1 is MNHNY and CDR2 is SVGAGI (reference sequence). The CDR3 sequence is CASSYSGTRGTEAFF. The CDR3 DNA reads as TGTGCCAGCAGTTACTCAGGGACGCGGGGGACTGAAGCTTTCTTT.

This clonotype was detected ten times or more. The chain is built from TRBV7-2 and TRBJ1-1, with D possibly TRBD1 on 6 matching bases. Germline CDR1 is SGHTA and CDR2 is FQGNSA. The CDR3 spans 14 residues. V shed 4 bases and J shed 3 bases, with 12 bases lying between them. This CDR3 reads CASSSQGWDTEAFF. CDR3 DNA sequence: TGTGCCAGCAGCTCACAGGGATGGGACACTGAAGCTTTCTTT.

This rearrangement joins TRBV7-2 to TRBJ1-6; 8 bases are a match to TRBD1. Germline V gene data show CDR1 as SGHTA and CDR2 as FQGNSA. V lost 6 bases, J lost 7 bases, and 14 bases stayed unmatched. The CDR3 has 17 residues. CDR3: CASSEYRTQGVNSPLHF. The CDR3 DNA reads as TGTGCCAGCAGTGAATATAGAACACAGGGGGTGAATTCACCCCTCCACTTT.

The chain uses TRBV7-9 and TRBJ2-7; possible D gene TRBD1, 5 bases. The CDR3 spans 15 residues. CDR1 and CDR2 from the germline V gene are SEHNR and FQNEAQ (reference sequence). Trimming stripped 1 base from V and 5 bases from J, with 15 bases between. CDR3 protein: CASSLGGRATDEQYF. The CDR3 DNA reads TGTGCCAGCAGCTTAGGTGGCAGGGCAACGGACGAGCAGTACTTC.

This rearrangement joins TRBV27 to TRBJ1-1, with a possible D match to TRBD1 (6 bases). Germline V gives CDR1 MNHEY, CDR2 SMNVEV (reference sequence). This CDR3 has 15 residues. Trimming cost V 3 bases and J 4 bases, with 15 bases left between them. CDR3 amino acids: CASSFTGTQSTEAFF. Written as DNA, the CDR3 is TGTGCCAGCAGTTTCACAGGGACGCAAAGCACTGAAGCTTTCTTT.

The table lists this clonotype with a few counts. This chain uses TRBV7-2 with TRBJ2-7, with no clear D. V dropped 1 base and J dropped 3 bases, with 7 bases sitting between them. The CDR3 totals 13 residues. CDR1 and CDR2 from the germline V gene are SGHTA and FQGNSA. The CDR3 DNA sequence: TGTGCCAGCAGCTTAGATCACATCTACGAGCAGTACTTC. Translated, it gives CASSLDHIYEQYF.

The CDR3 reads CASSSTSGGREQYF. The CDR3 bases are TGTGCCAGCAGTTCAACTAGCGGGGGAAGAGAGCAGTACTTC. V and J are TRBV27 and TRBJ2-7, with 11 nucleotides matching TRBD2. CDR3 length equals 14 residues. Trimming at V came to 4 bases and at J to 7 bases, leaving 6 bases not matched to a gene. The V gene's germline CDR1 is MNHEY and CDR2 SMNVEV (reference sequence).

This clonotype was detected only once. The chain combines TRBV2 with TRBJ1-1; D is undetermined. Germline CDR1 SNHLY, CDR2 FYNNEI. Trimming removed 4 bases from V and 0 bases from J, with 9 bases in between. The CDR3 sequence is 14 residues long. The CDR3 here is CASSALDLNTEAFF. DNA of the CDR3: TGTGCCAGCAGTGCTCTCGACCTGAACACTGAAGCTTTCTTT.

V and J are TRBV29-1 and TRBJ2-6, with 10 bases lining up with TRBD2. CDR3 length equals 15 residues. V shed 4 bases, J shed 2 bases, and the junction held 2 bases outside the gene matches. CDR1 SQVTM and CDR2 ANQGSEA come from the germline V gene. The CDR3 DNA reads as TGCAGCGTTGGTACTAGCGGGGCTGGGGCCAACGTCCTGACTTTC. Its translation is CSVGTSGAGANVLTF.

V is TRBV20-1 and J is TRBJ2-5; D is unclear. The J call may be faulty, since TRBJ2-7 better matches the DNA end. Per germline, CDR1 DFQATT and CDR2 SNEGSKA (reference sequence). This CDR3 spans 13 amino acids. The CDR3 is CSARDMRKDEQYF. The CDR3, as DNA: TGCAGTGCTAGAGATATGAGGAAGGACGAGCAGTACTTC.

This clonotype has ten or more counts. The chain uses TRBV7-7 and TRBJ2-2, with 8 bases lining up with TRBD1. Germline V CDR1 and CDR2: SSHAT, FNYEAQ (reference sequence). The V segment lost 2 bases and the J segment 7 bases; nucleotides outside the gene matches: 15. This CDR3 comprises 18 residues. The CDR3 DNA follows: TGTGCCAGCAGCTTAAATGTCCGTTCGCAGGGGGCAATCGGGGAGCTGTTTTTT. Its protein product is CASSLNVRSQGAIGELFF.

This sequence joins TRBV10-3 and TRBJ2-7, with 13 positions matching TRBD2. The CDR3 sequence is 16 residues long. In germline, CDR1 is ENHRY, CDR2 SYGVKD. Losses at the gene ends were 10 bases for V and 3 bases for J; bases not matched to a gene: 12. CDR3 coding DNA: TGTGCCAGCAGCCAAGGACTAGCGGGAGTAGGCTACGAGCAGTACTTC. As protein: CASSQGLAGVGYEQYF.

The chain employs TRBV5-5 and TRBJ1-5; 8 positions agree with TRBD1. V shed 5 bases, J shed 2 bases, and the junction held 6 bases outside the gene matches. This CDR3 is built from 15 residues. Germline loops: CDR1 SGHKS, CDR2 YYEKEE (reference sequence). The CDR3 DNA reads TGTGCCAGCAGACGACAGGGGTATCGCAATCAGCCCCAGCATTTT. This sequence encodes CASRRQGYRNQPQHF.

This clonotype was counted at least ten times. The rearrangement uses TRBV10-3 and TRBJ1-5, with D possibly TRBD1 on 5 matching bases. V lost 0 bases to trimming and J lost 5 bases, with 17 bases between them. This CDR3 comprises 17 residues. Germline CDR1 reads ENHRY; CDR2 reads SYGVKD. CDR3 nucleotides: TGTGCCATCAGTGAGTCGTCTGACGGGGCACGGCATCAGCCCCAGCATTTT. Translated: CAISESSDGARHQPQHF.

In its sample, this clonotype was seen a few times. The gene calls are TRBV4-1 and TRBJ2-7; 8 bases agree with TRBD2. After removal of 2 bases from V and 2 bases from J, the junction contained 5 bases not matched to a gene. The CDR3 runs to 15 residues. Per the germline V gene, CDR1 is MGHRA and CDR2 is YSYEKL. The CDR3 bases are TGCGCCAGCAGCCAATATCTAGCGGGCGCCTACGAGCAGTACTTC. This encodes CASSQYLAGAYEQYF.

This clonotype was found many times. The V and J genes are TRBV2 and TRBJ2-7, with 7 bases identical to TRBD2. Trimming took 0 bases from V and 6 from J; bases not matched to a gene: 8. Looked up from germline, CDR1 is SNHLY and CDR2 is FYNNEI. The CDR3 sequence is 15 residues long. Here the CDR3 reads CASSEALGTTGEQYF. CDR3 sequence (DNA): TGTGCCAGCAGTGAAGCACTCGGGACTACAGGCGAGCAGTACTTC.